Each of the 2 T cell receptor beta chains below was sequenced from the same sample in a study of control samples from healthy donors and cancer patients. Data came from immunoSEQ multiplex PCR; TCRdb stores just in-frame clones and leaves some out. The sample records approximately 100,000 clones, about 84% being singletons. The material sequenced was blood. These receptors came from a woman aged 40 to 49 in good health.

In the case of this clone: One junction end disagrees with the germline gene, perhaps due to a read error. This sequence joins TRBV7-2 and TRBJ2-7, with TRBD2 matching 12 bases. The CDR3 spans 16 residues. Germline V gene sequence: CDR1 SGHTA, CDR2 FQGNSA. The CDR3 protein is CASSLEASGGGYEQYF. The DNA for the CDR3 is TGTGCCAGCAGTTTAGAGGCTAGCGGGGGGGGTTACGAGCAGTACTTC.

This sequence joins TRBV6-5 and TRBJ1-1; TRBD1 agrees at 9 bases. The J segment lost 2 bases and the V segment lost 2 bases, leaving 3 bases of the junction unmatched. CDR1 is MNHEY, CDR2 SVGAGI, per germline. The CDR3 loop spans 15 amino acids. In DNA form, the CDR3 reads TGTGCCAGCAGTTACGGGACAGGGATAAACACTGAAGCTTTCTTT. Translating it yields CASSYGTGINTEAFF.